The 18 T cell receptor beta chains in this list originate from one sample, sequenced in a study of blood T cells in healthy people across ages. A J-beta primer mix and a sample-barcoded 5' primer were used in a second PCR of roughly 6 to 12 cycles. TCRdb independently ran MiXCR on the 5' RACE reads; one entry per CDR3 protein. This sample has about 1,800,000 distinct CDR3 sequences, with under 30% found just once. What was sequenced was blood. The receptors come from a woman aged 25 to 39 in good health.

This clonotype appeared many times. The genes are TRBV4-3 and TRBJ2-7; 10 bases are a match to TRBD2. The germline V gene encodes CDR1 LGHNA and CDR2 YSLEER. The CDR3 covers 14 residues. The V gene end was trimmed by 1 base and the J gene end by 6 bases; junction bases not matched to a gene: 3. The CDR3 nucleotides read TGCGCCAGCAGCCAAGGGACTAGCGGAGCCGAGCAGTACTTC. As protein: CASSQGTSGAEQYF.

This clonotype came up many times. This chain's CDR3 is CASSKTGGNGYTF. In DNA form, the CDR3 reads TGCGCCAGCAGCAAGACAGGGGGCAATGGCTACACCTTC. J is TRBJ1-2 and V is TRBV5-1; 10 nucleotides align to TRBD1. CDR3 length equals 13 residues. After removal of 4 bases from V and 6 bases from J, the junction contained 3 bases not matched to a gene. Germline assignment: CDR1 SGHRS and CDR2 YFSETQ. Complete variable domain (other parts from reference TRBV5-1 and TRBJ1-2): KAGVTQTPRYLIKTRGQQVTLSCSPISGHRSVSWYQQTPGQGLQFLFEYFSETQRNKGNFPGRFSGRQFSNSRSEMNVSTLELGDSALYLCASSKTGGNGYTFGSGTRLTVV.

V is TRBV2 and J is TRBJ2-1; TRBD2 matches 13 bases. With 6 bases clipped from V and 8 bases from J, the junction kept 13 bases outside the gene matches. Germline CDR1 is SNHLY and CDR2 is FYNNEI. The CDR3 is 17 residues long. CDR3 sequence: CASRPGLAGSTVYEQFF. The CDR3 DNA is TGTGCCAGCAGGCCGGGACTAGCGGGGTCGACGGTCTATGAGCAGTTCTTC.

At least ten counts were recorded for this clonotype. The gene calls are TRBV5-1 and TRBJ1-2; the D gene is possibly TRBD1 (6 bases). Germline values: CDR1 SGHRS, CDR2 YFSETQ. The CDR3 contains 16 residues. V was trimmed by 7 bases and J by 6 bases, leaving 25 bases between them. The DNA of the CDR3 is TGCGCCAGCGCGCGGGGGCTTCTACCCGGAATCGATGGCTACACCTTC. This encodes CASARGLLPGIDGYTF.

At least ten counts were recorded for this clonotype. The chain has TRBV28 and TRBJ2-6; no firm D call. The V gene's germline CDR1 is MDHEN and CDR2 SYDVKM. The CDR3 runs to 13 residues. Trimming took 9 bases from V and 4 from J, leaving 10 bases between them. The CDR3 here is CARSGSGANVLTF. CDR3 coding DNA: TGTGCCAGATCGGGTTCCGGGGCCAACGTCCTGACTTTC.

This clonotype was detected a few times. This chain links TRBV13 with TRBJ2-1; TRBD2 aligns across 11 bases. Germline values: CDR1 PRHDT, CDR2 FYEKMQ (reference sequence). The CDR3 is made up of 16 amino acids. V lost 4 bases to trimming and J lost 10 bases; unmatched junction nucleotides: 12. The CDR3 loop is CASSSLGLAGPQEQFF. CDR3 nucleotide sequence: TGTGCCAGCAGCTCCTTAGGACTAGCGGGTCCCCAGGAGCAGTTCTTC.

The V and J genes are TRBV29-1 and TRBJ1-6, with TRBD1 matching 8 bases. The CDR3 extends over 15 amino acids. Germline values: CDR1 SQVTM, CDR2 ANQGSEA. The V and J ends lost 6 bases and 3 bases, in that order; junction bases with no gene match: 7. The CDR3 here is CSVKTGTGYNSPLHF. The CDR3 DNA follows: TGCAGCGTGAAGACGGGGACAGGCTATAATTCACCCCTCCACTTT.

This clonotype appeared a few times. This rearrangement joins TRBV29-1 to TRBJ2-1, with D unresolved. V lost 3 bases to trimming and J lost 4 bases, with 10 bases between them. The CDR3 covers 13 residues. Germline CDR1 is SQVTM and CDR2 is ANQGSEA. CDR3 DNA sequence: TGCAGCGTTGATGGGGATGCTTACAATGAGCAGTTCTTC. Its protein is CSVDGDAYNEQFF.

This clonotype was detected once. The rearrangement uses TRBV3-1 and TRBJ1-2; D is unclear. V shed 1 base and J shed 2 bases, with 5 bases lying between them. This CDR3 is built from 13 residues. Germline V gives CDR1 LGHDT, CDR2 YNNKEL (reference sequence). CDR3 sequence (DNA): TGTGCCAGCAGCCAAGCACCCAACTATGGCTACACCTTC. Translation gives CASSQAPNYGYTF. The full variable domain, its missing parts supplied by reference TRBV3-1 and TRBJ1-2, is DTAVSQTPKYLVTQMGNDKSIKCEQNLGHDTMYWYKQDSKKFLKIMFSYNNKELIINETVPNRFSPKSPDKAHLNLHINSLELGDSAVYFCASSQAPNYGYTFGSGTRLTVV.

V is TRBV27 and J is TRBJ2-4, with TRBD1 identical over 7 bases. V lost 5 bases, J lost 15 bases, and 16 bases stayed unmatched. The germline gives CDR1 MNHEY, CDR2 SMNVEV (reference sequence). This CDR3 has 14 residues. CDR3 nucleotide sequence: TGTGCCAGCAGTCCCCGACAGGGTAGTTTCGAGCGGTACTTC. It codes for CASSPRQGSFERYF.

With respect to this clonotype: This clone may be a read error of a much larger clone one base away. The V and J genes are TRBV5-1 and TRBJ2-7; TRBD1 is a possible D gene (5 bases). This CDR3 is built from 15 residues. The germline V gene encodes CDR1 SGHRS and CDR2 YFSETQ. The ends were cut back, 0 bases at V and 12 bases at J, with 22 bases in the middle. CDR3 DNA sequence: TGCGCCAGCAGCTTGGAAGGGGATGGCAAAAACATTCGGTACTTC. This sequence encodes CASSLEGDGKNIRYF.

The chain's CDR3 is CASRTGAYGYTF. CDR3 sequence (DNA): TGTGCCAGCAGGACGGGGGCGTATGGCTACACCTTC. The chain combines TRBV28 with TRBJ1-2; tentatively, D is TRBD1 (6 bases). The V gene's germline CDR1 is MDHEN and CDR2 SYDVKM. Trimming stripped 6 bases from V and 5 bases from J, with 10 bases between. CDR3 length: 12 residues.

In the case of this clonotype: One junction end disagrees with the germline gene, perhaps due to a read error. The chain is built from TRBV12-3 or TRBV12-4 and TRBJ2-3; D tentatively fits TRBD1 or TRBD2 (6 bases each). There are 13 residues in the CDR3. The CDR3 sequence: CASSDQRGDTEYF. CDR3 sequence (DNA): TGTGCCAGCAGCGATCAGAGGGGGGATACGGAGTATTTT.

This chain joins TRBV20-1 and TRBJ2-7, with D tentatively TRBD2 (5 bases). CDR1 is DFQATT and CDR2 is SNEGSKA in the germline V gene (reference sequence). This CDR3 has 12 residues. V shed 3 bases and J shed 6 bases, with 12 bases lying between them. In DNA form, the CDR3 reads TGCAGTGCTAGTACCGGGGAAGGCGAGCAGTACTTC. Encoded protein: CSASTGEGEQYF.

J is TRBJ2-1 and V is TRBV12-3 or TRBV12-4; 10 bases are shared with TRBD2. V shed 3 bases, J shed 10 bases, and the junction held 9 bases outside the gene matches. This CDR3 contains 15 residues. DNA for the CDR3: TGTGCCAGCAGTTTGGGACTAGCGTCTTTCGGGGAGCAGTTCTTC. This codes for CASSLGLASFGEQFF.

This clonotype was found once. A much larger clone differs by one base, so this may be a read error. The chain links TRBV6-1 to TRBJ2-7; D gene unclear. The DNA end favors TRBJ2-5, so the J call may be wrong. The CDR3 has 13 residues. Germline CDR1 is MNHNS and CDR2 is SASEGT. The CDR3 DNA is TGTGCCAGCAGTAACGATTTTCAAGAGACCCAGTACTTC. Its protein is CASSNDFQETQYF.

On this clonotype: One junction end disagrees with the germline gene, perhaps due to a read error. The chain joins TRBV10-3 to TRBJ1-2; 7 positions match TRBD1. Germline assignment: CDR1 ENHRY and CDR2 SYGVKD. CDR3 length equals 16 residues. CDR3 coding DNA: TGTGCCACCAGTGAGTCGAGACAGGGATTTAACTATGGCTACACCTTC. It yields the protein CATSESRQGFNYGYTF.

J is TRBJ1-1 and V is TRBV12-3 or TRBV12-4; a weak D match, TRBD1 (6 bases). The CDR3 extends over 15 amino acids. V dropped 6 bases and J dropped 3 bases, with 17 bases sitting between them. The DNA of the CDR3 is TGTGCCAGCAGCGGCAAAACAGGGTTGGACACTGAAGCTTTCTTT. This encodes CASSGKTGLDTEAFF.